These 4 T cell receptor beta chains were sequenced from one sample in a study of glioma-infiltrating T cells. Using RNA template, CDR3s of TCR alpha and beta were amplified with iRepertoire arm-PCR. MiXCR, run by TCRdb on the multiplex PCR reads, gives a single entry per CDR3 protein. The data show fewer than 250,000 distinct CDR3 sequences, with more than 25% seen just once and just over 20% held by the top ten. Sequenced sample: glioma tissue, nonneoplastic brain tissue, or PBMCs (not recorded which). The origin of the receptors is a human donor with low-grade glioma or glioblastoma, undergoing nonglioma brain surgery, or in good health (not recorded which).

In the case of this clonotype: This may stem from a read error, because a much larger clone lies one nucleotide away. The chain uses TRBV6-6 and TRBJ2-2; D not resolved. Trimming stripped 8 bases from V and 4 bases from J, with 17 bases between. Germline CDR1 and CDR2: MNHNY and SVGAGI (reference sequence). This CDR3 spans 15 amino acids. The CDR3 spells CASYIFKTGTGELFF. The CDR3 DNA follows: TGTGCCAGCTATATATTCAAAACCGGCACCGGGGAGCTGTTTTTT.

This clonotype came up a few times. The chain combines TRBV10-3 with TRBJ2-7; no firm D call. CDR1 and CDR2 from the germline V gene are ENHRY and SYGVKD. The CDR3 extends over 15 amino acids. The V end lost 11 bases, the J end lost 0 bases, and 20 bases lay between the germline ends. CDR3 nucleotide sequence: TGTGCCGCCGTCTCAGAGACATCTGCCTCCTACGAGCAGTACTTC. Translation gives CAAVSETSASYEQYF.

The sample holds many counts of this clonotype. The J gene is TRBJ2-1, the V gene TRBV2; no reliable D call. Germline V gene lookup returns CDR1 SNHLY and CDR2 FYNNEI. The CDR3 contains 14 residues. The ends were cut back, 7 bases at V and 9 bases at J, with 19 bases in the middle. DNA for the CDR3: TGTGCCAGCAATCGGCCGGAGTCAGGTCCTGAGCAGTTCTTC. Translating gives CASNRPESGPEQFF.

This clonotype was recorded at least ten times. V usage is TRBV20-1 and J usage is TRBJ2-7; a possible D gene is TRBD1 (6 bases). With 5 bases removed from V and 5 bases from J, the gap between germline ends came to 10 bases. CDR1 is DFQATT, CDR2 SNEGSKA, per germline (reference sequence). This CDR3 is 11 amino acids long. CDR3 residues: CSAAQGNEQYF. CDR3 in DNA: TGCAGTGCTGCGCAGGGGAACGAGCAGTACTTC.